A single sample gave rise to the 25 T cell receptor beta chains below, sequenced in a study of a mutant IDH1 vaccine in newly diagnosed glioma. As for time point: week 23, last vaccination. What each vaccine dose contained was 300 ug of mutant IDH1 20-mer peptide, accompanied by topical imiquimod. Generated by immunoSEQ multiplex PCR, the TCRdb table keeps only in-frame clones and is missing some. The top ten clones hold 2.4% of a sample with roughly 43,000 clones, approximately 84% of them seen once. These receptors' antigens are unknown. The sequencing here drew on PBMCs, taken from a glioma patient whose treatment included an IDH1 peptide vaccine. The receptors were gathered from a woman aged 18-29 years with glioma. Some clones in this sample may be carry-over from other donors' samples.

The chain is built from TRBV19 and TRBJ1-2; D perhaps matches TRBD1 (5 bases). CDR1 is LNHDA, CDR2 SQIVND, per germline (reference sequence). Trimming pared 6 bases from V and 0 bases from J, leaving 14 bases between. The CDR3 sequence is 15 residues long. The CDR3 region has the DNA TGTGCCAGTAGCGATCCAGGGTACGCTAACTATGGCTACACCTTC. Translation gives CASSDPGYANYGYTF.

The rearrangement links TRBV6-5 to TRBJ2-1; D is perhaps TRBD1 (6 bases). Germline values: CDR1 MNHEY, CDR2 SVGAGI. Trimming removed 2 bases at V and 4 bases at J, with 15 bases between. The CDR3 loop spans 16 amino acids. CDR3 coding DNA: TGTGCCAGCAGTTACGTGGGGCAGGGGATGTACAATGAGCAGTTCTTC. Translating it yields CASSYVGQGMYNEQFF.

This chain uses TRBV7-9 with TRBJ1-3; D is perhaps TRBD1 (5 bases). The CDR3 length is 17 residues. The germline V and J ends were trimmed by 5 bases and 0 bases, with 17 bases remaining between them. Per the germline V gene, CDR1 is SEHNR and CDR2 is FQNEAQ (reference sequence). CDR3 residues: CASSDSPGPVSGNTIYF. The CDR3 nucleotides read TGTGCCAGCAGCGATTCCCCGGGACCGGTCTCTGGAAACACCATATATTTT.

V gene TRBV6-6 combines with J gene TRBJ1-1; 7 nucleotides line up with TRBD1. Trimming cost V 0 bases and J 5 bases; bases outside gene matches: 6. Germline V lookup: CDR1 MNHNY, CDR2 SVGAGI (reference sequence). This CDR3 is 15 amino acids long. The CDR3 reads CASSYSSRGGTEAFF. DNA for the CDR3: TGTGCCAGCAGTTACTCGTCCAGGGGGGGTACTGAAGCTTTCTTT.

A few counts support this clone. The chain recombines TRBV29-1 with TRBJ1-1; D might be TRBD1 (5 bases). The CDR3 has 14 amino acids. Looked up from germline, CDR1 is SQVTM and CDR2 is ANQGSEA. Deletions cut 4 bases from V and 4 bases from J, with 16 bases between. CDR3 sequence: CSVVGSRGSTEAFF. As DNA, the CDR3 is TGCAGCGTTGTAGGAAGTCGGGGGAGCACTGAAGCTTTCTTT.

A single count supports this clone. The rearrangement joins TRBV6-6 to TRBJ1-1, with no clear D. CDR3 length equals 10 residues. Germline V lookup: CDR1 MNHNY, CDR2 SVGAGI (reference sequence). V gave up 6 bases and J gave up 4 bases, with 3 bases separating them. The CDR3 region has the DNA TGTGCCAGCAGGGGCACTGAAGCTTTCTTT. Residues: CASRGTEAFF.

This chain uses TRBV27 with TRBJ1-5; 7 bases agree with TRBD1. This CDR3 is built from 17 residues. The ends lost 7 bases at V and 4 bases at J; junction bases unmatched: 16. Germline CDR1 is MNHEY and CDR2 is SMNVEV (reference sequence). CDR3 in DNA: TGTGCCAGCATTCCCAAGCCAGGGACAGAAGTGAATCAGCCCCAGCATTTT. Translation gives CASIPKPGTEVNQPQHF.

The genes are TRBV6-1 and TRBJ1-1; no clear D gene. V lost 7 bases and J lost 4, with 10 bases in between. CDR1 is MNHNS and CDR2 is SASEGT in the germline V gene. There are 12 residues in the CDR3. The CDR3 reads CASKEWGTEAFF. The CDR3 region has the DNA TGTGCCAGCAAGGAATGGGGCACTGAAGCTTTCTTT.

The chain recombines TRBV19 with TRBJ2-5, with 10 bases fitting TRBD2. Germline V lookup: CDR1 LNHDA, CDR2 SQIVND (reference sequence). The J segment lost 5 bases and the V segment lost 4 bases, leaving 13 bases of the junction unmatched. This CDR3 spans 17 amino acids. Here the CDR3 reads CASSRTPLAGVRETQYF. The CDR3 DNA sequence: TGTGCCAGTAGTAGGACCCCCCTAGCGGGAGTACGGGAGACCCAGTACTTC. Filled out from reference TRBV19 and TRBJ2-5, the complete variable domain reads DGGITQSPKYLFRKEGQNVTLSCEQNLNHDAMYWYRQDPGQGLRLIYYSQIVNDFQKGDIAEGYSVSREKKESFPLTVTSAQKNPTAFYLCASSRTPLAGVRETQYFGPGTRLLVL.

The rearrangement joins TRBV10-3 to TRBJ2-3; either TRBD1 or TRBD2 may supply D (5 bases each). This CDR3 is built from 15 residues. The germline V gene encodes CDR1 ENHRY and CDR2 SYGVKD. Deletions cut 0 bases from V and 5 bases from J, with 12 bases between. The DNA for the CDR3 is TGTGCCATCAGTGAGTCCGGGACCCCCGGAGATACGCAGTATTTT. Its translation: CAISESGTPGDTQYF.

The V and J genes are TRBV14 and TRBJ2-5, with D hard to call. The germline V and J ends were trimmed by 3 bases and 3 bases, with 5 bases remaining between them. Germline V gene data show CDR1 as SGHDN and CDR2 as FVKESK. This CDR3 is 12 amino acids long. The CDR3 sequence is CASSHLKETQYF. CDR3 coding DNA: TGTGCCAGCAGCCATCTTAAAGAGACCCAGTACTTC.

V gene TRBV9 combines with J gene TRBJ2-1; TRBD2 matches 8 bases. Per the germline V gene, CDR1 is SGDLS and CDR2 is YYNGEE. Trimming cost V 4 bases and J 4 bases; bases outside gene matches: 7. This CDR3 has 15 residues. CDR3: CASSPTGTSYNEQFF. Here the CDR3 DNA reads TGTGCCAGCAGCCCTACCGGGACTAGTTACAATGAGCAGTTCTTC. Combining the CDR3 with reference TRBV9 and TRBJ2-1 gives the whole variable domain DSGVTQTPKHLITATGQRVTLRCSPRSGDLSVYWYQQSLDQGLQFLIQYYNGEERAKGNILERFSAQQFPDLHSELNLSSLELGDSALYFCASSPTGTSYNEQFFGPGTRLTVL.

The CDR3 loop reads CASSVEGQGQETQYF. The CDR3 DNA follows: TGTGCCAGCAGCGTAGAGGGACAGGGGCAAGAGACCCAGTACTTC. V is TRBV9 and J is TRBJ2-5; 10 positions match TRBD1. V lost 0 bases and J lost 2; bases outside the gene matches: 1. The CDR3 runs to 15 residues. The germline gives CDR1 SGDLS, CDR2 YYNGEE.

The sample holds a few counts of this clone. V and J are TRBV30 and TRBJ1-4; D is ambiguous. The germline gives CDR1 GTSNPN, CDR2 SVGIG (reference sequence). V was clipped by 0 bases and J by 14 bases, with 10 bases between them. The CDR3 runs 11 residues. As DNA, the CDR3 is TGTGCCTGGAGTGTAACGGGGAAGCTGTTTTTT. Encoded protein: CAWSVTGKLFF.

This chain joins TRBV11-1 and TRBJ1-4, with 9 bases lining up with TRBD1. Germline CDR1 SGHAT, CDR2 FQDESV (reference sequence). The CDR3 is made up of 14 amino acids. Unmatched junction bases numbered 5, after V lost 4 bases and J lost 8 bases. In DNA form, the CDR3 reads TGTGCCAGCAGCTCCGGGACAGGGAAGGAAAAACTGTTTTTT. The encoded protein is CASSSGTGKEKLFF.

The chain uses TRBV9 and TRBJ1-1; 8 nucleotides agree with TRBD1. V was pared by 4 bases and J by 2 bases, with 10 bases of the junction left unmatched. The CDR3 is 16 residues long. The germline V gene encodes CDR1 SGDLS and CDR2 YYNGEE. CDR3 in amino acids: CASSFFRTGYNTEAFF. The CDR3 nucleotides are TGTGCCAGCAGCTTCTTTAGGACAGGGTATAACACTGAAGCTTTCTTT.

The rearrangement links TRBV5-1 to TRBJ2-2; no clear D. Germline V gene sequence: CDR1 SGHRS, CDR2 YFSETQ. CDR3 length: 14 residues. V lost 4 bases and J 2 bases, leaving 9 bases between the germline ends. The CDR3 reads CASSPGFNTGELFF. CDR3 coding DNA: TGCGCCAGCAGCCCTGGATTTAACACCGGGGAGCTGTTTTTT. The variable domain in full, with the rest retrieved from reference TRBV5-1 and TRBJ2-2, is KAGVTQTPRYLIKTRGQQVTLSCSPISGHRSVSWYQQTPGQGLQFLFEYFSETQRNKGNFPGRFSGRQFSNSRSEMNVSTLELGDSALYLCASSPGFNTGELFFGEGSRLTVL.

This chain connects TRBV7-2 to TRBJ1-5, with 12 bases that match TRBD1. CDR1 is SGHTA and CDR2 is FQGNSA in the germline V gene. V lost 4 bases, J lost 2 bases, and 9 bases stayed unmatched. The CDR3 is 18 amino acids. The CDR3 region has the DNA TGTGCCAGCAGCTCTGGGACAGGGGGCGCTGGGGGCAATCAGCCCCAGCATTTT. It specifies CASSSGTGGAGGNQPQHF.

The chain is built from TRBV11-1 and TRBJ1-1; no clear D. Germline V lookup: CDR1 SGHAT, CDR2 FQDESV (reference sequence). Trimming shortened V by 1 base and J by 8 bases, and 8 bases separated the two germline ends. The CDR3 length is 12 residues. The CDR3 spells CASSLGVDEAFF. For the CDR3, the DNA is TGTGCCAGCAGCTTAGGGGTAGACGAAGCTTTCTTT.

The chain couples TRBV19 to TRBJ2-1, with D perhaps matching TRBD2 (6 bases). V lost 0 bases and J lost 0, with 12 bases in between. Germline CDR1 and CDR2: LNHDA and SQIVND (reference sequence). The CDR3 runs 17 residues. CDR3 residues: CASSIDSSRGSYNEQFF. The CDR3 DNA follows: TGTGCCAGTAGTATAGATTCGTCGCGGGGCTCCTACAATGAGCAGTTCTTC.

J is TRBJ2-4 and V is TRBV19; TRBD2 is a possible D gene (6 bases). CDR1 LNHDA and CDR2 SQIVND come from the germline V gene (reference sequence). The CDR3 extends over 16 amino acids. The V end was cut by 3 bases, the J end by 0 bases, with 12 bases between. The CDR3 nucleotides are TGTGCCAGTAGTATGGGAGGAGACCTAGCCAAAAACATTCAGTACTTC. Its protein product is CASSMGGDLAKNIQYF.

J is TRBJ2-2 and V is TRBV10-3, with 7 bases lining up with TRBD1. The CDR3 runs 16 residues. Germline V lookup: CDR1 ENHRY, CDR2 SYGVKD. Trimming removed 0 bases from V and 1 base from J; junction bases left unmatched: 2. The CDR3 sequence: CAISESAGGNTGELFF. DNA of the CDR3: TGTGCCATCAGTGAGTCGGCAGGGGGGAACACCGGGGAGCTGTTTTTT.

The J gene is TRBJ2-7, the V gene TRBV10-3, with a tentative D call TRBD2 (6 bases). The CDR3 runs to 12 residues. Per germline, CDR1 ENHRY and CDR2 SYGVKD. V gave up 6 bases and J gave up 4 bases, with 10 bases separating them. The CDR3 loop is CAISGEAYEQYF. The CDR3 nucleotides read TGTGCCATCAGCGGGGAGGCTTACGAGCAGTACTTC.

As for this clone: At one end, the junction sequence differs from germline, possibly due to a read error. The chain employs TRBV5-4 and TRBJ2-4, with 7 bases matching TRBD2. In germline, CDR1 is SGHNT, CDR2 YYREEE (reference sequence). The CDR3 runs 13 residues. This CDR3 is CAAGEGGREIEYF. The CDR3, as DNA: TGCGCCGCTGGAGAGGGAGGGCGCGAGATCGAGTACTTC.

The chain joins TRBV6-5 to TRBJ1-2, with no clear D. The length of the CDR3 is 14 residues. The V gene lost 6 bases and the J gene lost 0 bases, with 11 bases spanning the gap. Germline-derived CDR1 and CDR2 are MNHEY and SVGAGI. CDR3 region: CASSSTYSNYGYTF. For the CDR3, the DNA is TGTGCCAGCAGCTCTACGTATTCTAACTATGGCTACACCTTC.